The present T cell receptor beta chain was sequenced within a study of cytomegalovirus exposure and HLA in healthy donors. This CDR3 is built from 14 residues. V was cut by 4 bases and J by 8 bases, with 14 bases left in between. Per the germline V gene, CDR1 is MNHEY and CDR2 is SMNVEV (reference sequence). Only in-frame clones appear in the TCRdb table, and some are missing; sequencing was by immunoSEQ multiplex PCR. The data contain 110,000 to 150,000 clones, approximately 89% of them singletons. Specimen: PBMCs. The clonotype originates from a woman younger than 30 in good health and CMV-seropositive. The rearrangement joins TRBV27 to TRBJ1-4; D is unclear. CDR3 DNA: TGTGCCAGCAGTTCAATACTAGGAGGGGAAAAACTGTTTTTT. This gives the protein CASSSILGGEKLFF.